These 14 T cell receptor beta chains share one sample of origin, sequenced in a study of regulatory T cells in long-lasting Graves disease. Time point here: newly diagnosed GD, antithyroid drugs for less than 3 months. RNA extracted from PBMCs served as the sequencing template. CDR3-region Arm-PCR and iRepertoire HTBI primers produced the TCR beta libraries. TCRdb re-called the multiplex PCR reads with MiXCR, one entry per CDR3 protein. The sample holds 500,000 or so distinct CDR3 sequences, 15% to 20% seen once. The same data also went into a second study, on T cells in Graves' hyperthyroidism and ophthalmopathy.

Sequencing was performed on peripheral blood mononuclear cells (PBMCs), taken at new diagnosis, from a patient treated with antithyroid drugs. These receptors were collected from a man between 35 and 55 years old with Graves disease.

This clonotype was counted many times. The chain links TRBV12-3 or TRBV12-4 to TRBJ2-3, with D unclear. The V and J ends lost 4 bases and 0 bases respectively, with 11 bases between them. This CDR3 contains 15 residues. The CDR3 sequence is CASSSRASSTDTQYF. The CDR3 coding sequence is TGTGCCAGCAGTTCCCGAGCCTCTAGCACAGATACGCAGTATTTT.

A few counts support this clonotype. This rearrangement joins TRBV20-1 to TRBJ1-3, with D perhaps matching TRBD1 (6 bases). Trimming took 6 bases from V and 6 from J, leaving 15 bases between them. The CDR3 length is 13 residues. Germline CDR1 reads DFQATT; CDR2 reads SNEGSKA (reference sequence). Here the CDR3 reads CSAATTGINTIYF. In nucleotides, the CDR3 is TGCAGTGCCGCAACAACAGGGATAAACACCATATATTTT.

The sample holds many counts of this clonotype. The CDR3 loop is CSARVFGLARDTQYF. The CDR3 DNA reads TGCAGTGCTAGAGTTTTTGGTCTAGCGAGGGATACGCAGTATTTT. The chain joins TRBV20-1 to TRBJ2-3; possibly TRBD2 for D (6 bases). V was clipped by 1 base and J by 6 bases, with 17 bases between them. CDR1 and CDR2 from the germline V gene are DFQATT and SNEGSKA (reference sequence). The CDR3 runs 15 residues.

This clonotype was observed many times. The V gene is TRBV20-1, the J gene TRBJ2-1; D gene unclear. Germline V gene sequence: CDR1 DFQATT, CDR2 SNEGSKA (reference sequence). Trimming shortened V by 0 bases and J by 8 bases, and 11 bases separated the two germline ends. The CDR3 totals 13 residues. DNA for the CDR3: TGCAGTGCTAGAGATATGGGAACCCATGAGCAGTTCTTC. It specifies CSARDMGTHEQFF.

This clonotype was detected ten times or more. This rearrangement joins TRBV11-1 to TRBJ2-7; D is unresolved. Germline lookup yields CDR1 SGHAT and CDR2 FQDESV (reference sequence). CDR3 length: 14 amino acids. V lost 1 base and J 6 bases, leaving 13 bases between the germline ends. CDR3 residues: CASSLEGPLVEQYF. The CDR3 DNA follows: TGTGCCAGCAGCTTAGAGGGTCCTCTCGTCGAGCAGTACTTC.

The sample holds many counts of this clonotype. The V gene is TRBV30, the J gene TRBJ2-1; D remains unclear. The CDR3 covers 13 residues. Germline V gene lookup returns CDR1 GTSNPN and CDR2 SVGIG (reference sequence). The ends were cut back, 0 bases at V and 6 bases at J, with 9 bases in the middle. This CDR3 is CAWSVGYLNEQFF. CDR3 in DNA: TGTGCCTGGAGTGTAGGTTACCTCAATGAGCAGTTCTTC.

The chain recombines TRBV7-3 with TRBJ2-1; TRBD2 matches at 9 bases. V was clipped by 3 bases and J by 7 bases; unmatched bases: 7. Per the germline V gene, CDR1 is SGHTA and CDR2 is FQGTGA. The CDR3 runs to 15 residues. CDR3 bases: TGTGCCAGCAGCTTTAGTGCGGGAGGGCCTAATGAGCAGTTCTTC. Amino acids: CASSFSAGGPNEQFF.

The chain couples TRBV20-1 to TRBJ2-7; possible D gene TRBD1, 6 bases. The CDR3 spans 11 residues. Deletions cut 6 bases from V and 10 bases from J, with 16 bases between. Germline values: CDR1 DFQATT, CDR2 SNEGSKA (reference sequence). CDR3 loop: CSAGQPPVQYF. The CDR3 DNA sequence: TGCAGTGCCGGACAGCCCCCCGTCCAGTACTTC.

This clonotype appeared many times. This chain connects TRBV11-3 to TRBJ2-1; TRBD2 is a possible D gene (5 bases). The V and J ends lost 7 bases and 6 bases respectively, with 16 bases between them. CDR1 is SGHNT, CDR2 YENEEA, per germline. The CDR3 totals 14 residues. The CDR3 DNA follows: TGTGCCAGCAACCAGAGGGTCGTGGCCAATGAGCAGTTCTTC. It yields the protein CASNQRVVANEQFF.

This clonotype was seen more than once but under ten times. V gene TRBV5-4 combines with J gene TRBJ2-5; D is uncertain. Trimming shortened V by 0 bases and J by 1 base, and 13 bases separated the two germline ends. The V gene's germline CDR1 is SGHNT and CDR2 YYREEE (reference sequence). The CDR3 is 16 amino acids. The CDR3: CASSLGAQSSQETQYF. The CDR3 nucleotides read TGTGCCAGCAGCTTGGGAGCACAGTCGTCCCAAGAGACCCAGTACTTC.

This clonotype was seen repeatedly, ten times or more. The chain combines TRBV5-1 with TRBJ1-1, with D perhaps matching TRBD1 (5 bases). V lost 4 bases and J lost 4, with 11 bases in between. Germline V gene sequence: CDR1 SGHRS, CDR2 YFSETQ. The CDR3 loop spans 13 amino acids. CDR3 DNA sequence: TGCGCCAGCAGCGAGGGGTTCGGCACTGAAGCTTTCTTT. Translated, it gives CASSEGFGTEAFF.

The genes are TRBV28 and TRBJ1-5; 7 bases match TRBD1. CDR1 and CDR2 (germline): MDHEN, SYDVKM. The CDR3 length is 15 residues. V lost 2 bases, J lost 3 bases, and 4 bases stayed unmatched. The CDR3 DNA is TGTGCCAGCAGTTTAGGAGACAGGGACAATCAGCCCCAGCATTTT. Amino acids: CASSLGDRDNQPQHF.

The rearrangement links TRBV7-8 to TRBJ2-2, with D possibly TRBD1 on 6 matching bases. This CDR3 is 17 amino acids long. V dropped 0 bases and J dropped 2 bases, with 13 bases sitting between them. Per the germline V gene, CDR1 is SGHVS and CDR2 is FQNEAQ. The CDR3 region is CASSLASGTTNTGELFF. CDR3 DNA: TGTGCCAGCAGCTTAGCCTCCGGGACAACCAACACCGGGGAGCTGTTTTTT.

In this sample, this clonotype turned up many times. The chain employs TRBV10-3 and TRBJ2-1, with D maybe TRBD2 (5 bases). The CDR3 is 14 residues long. In germline, CDR1 is ENHRY, CDR2 SYGVKD. Trimming cost V 0 bases and J 4 bases, with 7 bases left between them. The CDR3 here is CAISESSVYNEQFF. DNA for the CDR3: TGTGCCATCAGTGAGTCTAGCGTTTACAATGAGCAGTTCTTC.